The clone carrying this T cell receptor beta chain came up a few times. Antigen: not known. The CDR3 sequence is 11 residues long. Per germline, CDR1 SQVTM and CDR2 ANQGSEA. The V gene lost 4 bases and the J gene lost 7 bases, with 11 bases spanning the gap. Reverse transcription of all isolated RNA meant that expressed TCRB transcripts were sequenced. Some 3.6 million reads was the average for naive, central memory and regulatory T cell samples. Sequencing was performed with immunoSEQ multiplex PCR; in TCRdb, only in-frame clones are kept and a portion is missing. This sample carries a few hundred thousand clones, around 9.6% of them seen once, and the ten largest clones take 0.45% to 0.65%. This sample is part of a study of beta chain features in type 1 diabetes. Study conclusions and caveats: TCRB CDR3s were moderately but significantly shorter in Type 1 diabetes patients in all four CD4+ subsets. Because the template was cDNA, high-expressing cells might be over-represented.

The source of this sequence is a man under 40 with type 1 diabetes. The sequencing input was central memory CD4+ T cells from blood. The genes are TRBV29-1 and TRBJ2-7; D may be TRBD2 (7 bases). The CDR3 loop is CSVGGGWEQYF. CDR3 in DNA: TGCAGCGTTGGGGGGGGCTGGGAGCAGTACTTC.